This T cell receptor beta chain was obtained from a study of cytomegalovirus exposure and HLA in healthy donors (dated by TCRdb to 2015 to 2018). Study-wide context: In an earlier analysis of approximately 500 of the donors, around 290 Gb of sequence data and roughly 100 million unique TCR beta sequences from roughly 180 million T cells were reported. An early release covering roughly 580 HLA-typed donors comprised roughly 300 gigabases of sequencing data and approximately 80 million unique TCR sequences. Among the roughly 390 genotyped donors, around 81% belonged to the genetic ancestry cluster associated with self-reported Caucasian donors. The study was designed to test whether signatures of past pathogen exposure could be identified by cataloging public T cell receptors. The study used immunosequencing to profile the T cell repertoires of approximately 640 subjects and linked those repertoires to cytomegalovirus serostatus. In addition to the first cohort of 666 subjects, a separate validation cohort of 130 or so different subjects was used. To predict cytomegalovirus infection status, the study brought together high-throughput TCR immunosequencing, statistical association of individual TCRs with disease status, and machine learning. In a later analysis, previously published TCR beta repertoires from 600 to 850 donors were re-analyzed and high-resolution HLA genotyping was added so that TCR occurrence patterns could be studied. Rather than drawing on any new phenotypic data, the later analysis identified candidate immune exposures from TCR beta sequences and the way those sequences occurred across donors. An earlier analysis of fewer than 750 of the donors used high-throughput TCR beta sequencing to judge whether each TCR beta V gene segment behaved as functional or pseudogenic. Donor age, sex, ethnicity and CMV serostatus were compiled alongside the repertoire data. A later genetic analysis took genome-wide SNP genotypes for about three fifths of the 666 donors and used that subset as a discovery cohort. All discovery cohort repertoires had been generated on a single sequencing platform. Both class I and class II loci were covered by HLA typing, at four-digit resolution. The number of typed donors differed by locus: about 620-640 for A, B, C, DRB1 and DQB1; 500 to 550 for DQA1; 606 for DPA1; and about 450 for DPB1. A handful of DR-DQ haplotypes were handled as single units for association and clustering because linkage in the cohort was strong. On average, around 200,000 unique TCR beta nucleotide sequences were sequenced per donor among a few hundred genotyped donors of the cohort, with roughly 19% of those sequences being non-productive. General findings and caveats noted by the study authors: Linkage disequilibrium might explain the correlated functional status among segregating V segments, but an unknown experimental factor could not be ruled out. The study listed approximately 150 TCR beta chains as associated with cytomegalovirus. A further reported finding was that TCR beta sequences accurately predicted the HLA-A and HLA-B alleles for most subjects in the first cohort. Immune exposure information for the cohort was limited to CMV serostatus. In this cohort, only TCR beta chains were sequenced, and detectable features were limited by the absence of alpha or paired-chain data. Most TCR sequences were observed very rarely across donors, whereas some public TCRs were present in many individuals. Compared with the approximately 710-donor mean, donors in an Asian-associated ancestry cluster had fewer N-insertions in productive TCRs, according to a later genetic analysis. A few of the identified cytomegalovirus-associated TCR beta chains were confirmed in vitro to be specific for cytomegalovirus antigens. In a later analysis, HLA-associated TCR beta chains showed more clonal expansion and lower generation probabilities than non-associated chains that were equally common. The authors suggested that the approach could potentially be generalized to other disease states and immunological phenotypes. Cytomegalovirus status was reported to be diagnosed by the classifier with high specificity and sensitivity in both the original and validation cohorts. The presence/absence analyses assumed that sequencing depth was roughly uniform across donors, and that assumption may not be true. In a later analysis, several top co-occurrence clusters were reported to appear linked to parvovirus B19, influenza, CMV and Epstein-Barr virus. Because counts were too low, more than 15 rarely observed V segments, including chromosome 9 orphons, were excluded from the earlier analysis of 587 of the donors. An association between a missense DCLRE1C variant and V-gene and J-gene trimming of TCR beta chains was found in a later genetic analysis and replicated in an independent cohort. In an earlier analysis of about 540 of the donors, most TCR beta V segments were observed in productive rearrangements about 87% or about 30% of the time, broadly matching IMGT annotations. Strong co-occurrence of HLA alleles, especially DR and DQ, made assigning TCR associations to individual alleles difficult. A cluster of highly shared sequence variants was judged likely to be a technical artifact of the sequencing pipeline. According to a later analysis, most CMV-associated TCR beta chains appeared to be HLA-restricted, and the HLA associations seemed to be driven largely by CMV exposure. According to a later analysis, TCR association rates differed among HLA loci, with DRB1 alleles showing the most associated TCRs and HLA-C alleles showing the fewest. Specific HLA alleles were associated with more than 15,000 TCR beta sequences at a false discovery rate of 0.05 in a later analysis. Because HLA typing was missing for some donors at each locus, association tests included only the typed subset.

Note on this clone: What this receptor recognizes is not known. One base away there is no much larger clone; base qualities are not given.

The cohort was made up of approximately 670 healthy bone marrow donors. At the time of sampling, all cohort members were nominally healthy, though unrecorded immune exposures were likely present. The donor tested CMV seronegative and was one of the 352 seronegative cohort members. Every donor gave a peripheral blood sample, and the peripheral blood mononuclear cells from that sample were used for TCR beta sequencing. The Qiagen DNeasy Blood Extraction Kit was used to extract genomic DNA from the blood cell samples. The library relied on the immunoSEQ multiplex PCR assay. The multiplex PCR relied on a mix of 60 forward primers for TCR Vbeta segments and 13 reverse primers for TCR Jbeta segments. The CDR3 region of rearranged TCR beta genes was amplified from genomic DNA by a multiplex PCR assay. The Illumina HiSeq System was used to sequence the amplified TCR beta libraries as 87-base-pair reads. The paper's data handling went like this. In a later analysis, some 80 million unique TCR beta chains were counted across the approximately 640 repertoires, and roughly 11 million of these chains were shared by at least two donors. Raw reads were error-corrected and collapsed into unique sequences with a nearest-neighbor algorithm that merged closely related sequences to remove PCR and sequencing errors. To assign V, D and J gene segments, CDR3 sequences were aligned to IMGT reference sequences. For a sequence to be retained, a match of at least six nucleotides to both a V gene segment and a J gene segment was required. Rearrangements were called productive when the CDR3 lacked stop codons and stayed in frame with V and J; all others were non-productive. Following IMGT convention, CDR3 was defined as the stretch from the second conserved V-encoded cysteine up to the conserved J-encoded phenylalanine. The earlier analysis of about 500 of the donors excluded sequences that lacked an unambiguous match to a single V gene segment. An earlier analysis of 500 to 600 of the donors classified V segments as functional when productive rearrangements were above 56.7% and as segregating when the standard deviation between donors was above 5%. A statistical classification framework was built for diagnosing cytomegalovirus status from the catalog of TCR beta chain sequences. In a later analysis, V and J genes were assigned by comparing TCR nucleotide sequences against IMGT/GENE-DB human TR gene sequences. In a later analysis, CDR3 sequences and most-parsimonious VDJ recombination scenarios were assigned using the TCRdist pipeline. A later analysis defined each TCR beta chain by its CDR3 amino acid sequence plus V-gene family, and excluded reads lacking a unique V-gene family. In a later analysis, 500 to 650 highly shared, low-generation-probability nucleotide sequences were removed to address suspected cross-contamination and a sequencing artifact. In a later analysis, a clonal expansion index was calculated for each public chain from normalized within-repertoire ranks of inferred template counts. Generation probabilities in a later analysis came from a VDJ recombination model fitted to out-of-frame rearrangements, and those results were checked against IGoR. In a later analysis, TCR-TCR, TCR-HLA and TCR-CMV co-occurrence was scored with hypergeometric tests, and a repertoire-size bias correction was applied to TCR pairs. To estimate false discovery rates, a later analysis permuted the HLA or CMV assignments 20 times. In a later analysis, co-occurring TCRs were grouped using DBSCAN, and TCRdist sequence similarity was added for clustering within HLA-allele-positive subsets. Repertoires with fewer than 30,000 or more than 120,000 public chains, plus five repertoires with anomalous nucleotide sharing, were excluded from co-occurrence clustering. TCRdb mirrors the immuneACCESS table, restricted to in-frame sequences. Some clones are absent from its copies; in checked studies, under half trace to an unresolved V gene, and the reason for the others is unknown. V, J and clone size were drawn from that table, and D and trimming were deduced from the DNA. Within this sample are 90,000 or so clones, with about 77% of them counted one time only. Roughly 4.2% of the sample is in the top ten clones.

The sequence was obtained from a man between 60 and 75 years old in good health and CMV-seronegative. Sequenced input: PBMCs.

The sequence in DNA is TGTGCCAGCAGCGTAGGCCTAGGAAACACCATATATTTT. This gives the protein CASSVGLGNTIYF. The sequence joins TRBV9 to TRBJ1-3; no D gene can be assigned with confidence. The CDR3 has 13 amino acids, counting the end cysteine and phenylalanine. The only DNA kept is the CDR3, 39 bases in frame from the first base. CDR1 is given as SGDLS and CDR2 as YYNGEE, both from the germline V gene. Between the V and J ends, shortened by 0 bases and 4 bases respectively, the junction contains 5 bases.